This T cell receptor (beta chain) was identified in a study of blood T cell repertoires in COVID-19. Overall study: The cDNA or gDNA used as material had been derived from T cells, B-cell-depleted T cells, or PBMCs.

Per the original methods: Amplified reference gene primers provided the basis for estimating nucleated cell counts. Sequenced by immunoSEQ multiplex PCR; TCRdb stores in-frame clones only, minus some. V, J and clone size were drawn from that table, and D and trimming were deduced from the DNA. The profile shows 200,000 to 250,000 clones, 80% to 90% of them singletons. Germline V gives CDR1 MNHNS, CDR2 SASEGT. V shed 3 bases, J shed 2 bases, and the junction held 10 bases outside the gene matches. This CDR3 comprises 17 residues. This clone has only one observation. Participants were aged about 18 to 95 years, lived in under 25 US areas, and enrolled virtually. Among Cohort 3 donors, those recovered had two negative PCRs, clearance, or symptom resolution.

The sequence came from a man in his forties or fifties who had recovered from COVID-19. The rearrangement joins TRBV6-1 to TRBJ1-2, with TRBD1 matching 9 bases. The sample was PBMCs or T cells enriched from blood (not recorded which). In DNA, the CDR3 is TGTGCCAGCAGTGACCCGGACAGGGGCCGACAGAACTATGGCTACACCTTC. This codes for CASSDPDRGRQNYGYTF.